This record looks at one T cell receptor (beta chain) sequence and its context. The V gene's germline CDR1 is SGHTA and CDR2 FQGNSA. Trimming stripped 5 bases from V and 6 bases from J, with 15 bases between. This CDR3 contains 14 residues. Original processing notes: Scientists estimated how many nucleated cells there were by amplifying reference gene primers. Profiling relied on immunoSEQ multiplex PCR, and the TCRdb table lists in-frame clones only, not all of them. V and J calls plus clone size are reproduced from that table; the DNA served to infer D and trimming. The sample includes around 76,000 clones, under 95% of them seen just once. The data derive from a study of blood T cell repertoires in COVID-19. Study-wide background: Samples of COVID-19 (acute and convalescent) were obtained from the United States, Italy and Spain. T cells, B-cell-depleted T cells, or PBMCs supplied cDNA or gDNA.

The sequence was collected from a human donor in a cohort sampled during active COVID-19. The specimen was peripheral blood. V usage is TRBV7-2 and J usage is TRBJ2-3; D not certain. The CDR3 protein is CASSRRLLPDTQYF. CDR3 bases: TGTGCCAGCAGCCGCAGGCTCCTCCCGGATACGCAGTATTTT. Based on the CDR3 plus reference TRBV7-2 and TRBJ2-3, the full variable domain is GAGVSQSPSNKVTEKGKDVELRCDPISGHTALYWYRQSLGQGLEFLIYFQGNSAPDKSGLPSDRFSAERTGGSVSTLTIQRTQQEDSAVYLCASSRRLLPDTQYFGPGTRLTVL.